The present T cell receptor (beta chain) was sequenced within a study of early T cells in non-severe SARS-CoV-2 infection. Individual cDNA molecules carried attached unique molecular identifiers. TCRdb processed the 5' RACE reads anew with MiXCR; each CDR3 protein has one entry. The table lists 25,000 to 35,000 distinct CDR3 sequences, less than 6.5% of them singletons, with about 2.5% in the top ten. CDR3 length: 15 amino acids. V was pared by 3 bases and J by 6 bases, with 10 bases of the junction left unmatched. The germline V gene has CDR1 SGHRS and CDR2 YFSETQ. Ten or more counts support this clonotype.

The TCR sequence derives from an adult who was a healthcare worker with PCR-confirmed SARS-CoV-2 infection or an uninfected control (not recorded which). Specimen: whole blood. V gene TRBV5-1 combines with J gene TRBJ2-7; 9 nucleotides match TRBD2. The CDR3 bases are TGCGCCAGCAGCTCTCCGTCTAGCGGGGCCCTCGAGCAGTACTTC. Amino acids: CASSSPSSGALEQYF.